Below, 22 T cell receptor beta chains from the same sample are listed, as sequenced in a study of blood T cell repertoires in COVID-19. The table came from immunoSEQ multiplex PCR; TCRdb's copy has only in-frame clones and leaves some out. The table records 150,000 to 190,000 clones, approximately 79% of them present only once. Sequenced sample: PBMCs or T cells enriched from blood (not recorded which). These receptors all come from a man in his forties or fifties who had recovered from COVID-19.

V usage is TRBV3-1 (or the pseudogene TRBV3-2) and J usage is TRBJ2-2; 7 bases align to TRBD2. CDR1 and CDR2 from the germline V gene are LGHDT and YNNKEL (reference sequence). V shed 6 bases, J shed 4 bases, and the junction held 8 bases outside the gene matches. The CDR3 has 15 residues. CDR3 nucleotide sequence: TGTGCCAGCAGAACCGGGGGGATTTCCACCGGGGAGCTGTTTTTT. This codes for CASRTGGISTGELFF.

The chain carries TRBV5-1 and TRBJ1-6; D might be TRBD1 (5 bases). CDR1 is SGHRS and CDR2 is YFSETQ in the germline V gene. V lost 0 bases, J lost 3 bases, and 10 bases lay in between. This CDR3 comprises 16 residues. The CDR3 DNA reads TGCGCCAGCAGCTTGGAGGCAGGGATCTATAATTCACCCCTCCACTTT. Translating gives CASSLEAGIYNSPLHF.

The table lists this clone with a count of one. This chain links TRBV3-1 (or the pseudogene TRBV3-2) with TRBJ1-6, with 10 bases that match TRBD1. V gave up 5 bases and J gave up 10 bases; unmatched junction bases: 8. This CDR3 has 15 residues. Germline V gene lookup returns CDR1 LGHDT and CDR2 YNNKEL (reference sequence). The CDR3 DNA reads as TGTGCCAGCAGCTCCCCGAGGACAGGGGGATCACCCCTCCACTTT. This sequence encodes CASSSPRTGGSPLHF.

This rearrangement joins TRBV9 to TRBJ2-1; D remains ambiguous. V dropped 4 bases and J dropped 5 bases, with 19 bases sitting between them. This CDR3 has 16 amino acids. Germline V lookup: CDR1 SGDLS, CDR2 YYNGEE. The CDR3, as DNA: TGTGCCAGCAGCTTATCCGGGTCCATGGTGAACAATGAGCAGTTCTTC. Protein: CASSLSGSMVNNEQFF.

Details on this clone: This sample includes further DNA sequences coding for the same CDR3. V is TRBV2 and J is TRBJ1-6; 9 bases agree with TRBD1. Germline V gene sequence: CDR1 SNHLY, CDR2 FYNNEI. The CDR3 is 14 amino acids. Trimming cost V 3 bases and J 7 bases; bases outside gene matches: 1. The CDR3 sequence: CASSDGQGNSPLHF. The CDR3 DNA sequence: TGTGCCAGCAGTGACGGACAGGGGAATTCACCCCTCCACTTT.

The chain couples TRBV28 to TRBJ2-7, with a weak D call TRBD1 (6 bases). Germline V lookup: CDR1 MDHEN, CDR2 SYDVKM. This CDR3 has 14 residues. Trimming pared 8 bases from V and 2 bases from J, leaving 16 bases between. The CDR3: CASQLPGHTYEQYF. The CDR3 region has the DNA TGTGCCAGCCAACTTCCGGGACATACCTACGAGCAGTACTTC.

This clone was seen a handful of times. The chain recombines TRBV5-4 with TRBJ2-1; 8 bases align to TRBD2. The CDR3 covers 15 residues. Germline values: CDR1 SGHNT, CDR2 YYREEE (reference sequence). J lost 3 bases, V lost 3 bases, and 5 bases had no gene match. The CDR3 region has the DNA TGTGCCAGCAGCTCGTCTAGCGGGTTCTACAATGAGCAGTTCTTC. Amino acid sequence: CASSSSSGFYNEQFF.

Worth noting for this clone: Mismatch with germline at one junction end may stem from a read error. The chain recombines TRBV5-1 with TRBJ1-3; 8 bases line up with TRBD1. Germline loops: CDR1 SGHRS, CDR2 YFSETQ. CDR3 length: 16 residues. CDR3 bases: TGCGCCAACAGCTTGACAGGGGCCTTCTCTGGAAACACCATATATTTT. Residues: CANSLTGAFSGNTIYF. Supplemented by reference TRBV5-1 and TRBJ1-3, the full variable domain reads KAGVTQTPRYLIKTRGQQVTLSCSPISGHRSVSWYQQTPGQGLQFLFEYFSETQRNKGNFPGRFSGRQFSNSRSEMNVSTLELGDSALYLCANSLTGAFSGNTIYFGEGSWLTVV.

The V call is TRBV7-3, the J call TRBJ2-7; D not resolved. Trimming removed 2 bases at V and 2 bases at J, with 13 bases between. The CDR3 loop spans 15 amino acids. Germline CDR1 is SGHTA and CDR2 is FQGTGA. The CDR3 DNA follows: TGTGCCAGCAGCTTAGGGTTGGGCAGCACCTACGAGCAGTACTTC. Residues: CASSLGLGSTYEQYF.

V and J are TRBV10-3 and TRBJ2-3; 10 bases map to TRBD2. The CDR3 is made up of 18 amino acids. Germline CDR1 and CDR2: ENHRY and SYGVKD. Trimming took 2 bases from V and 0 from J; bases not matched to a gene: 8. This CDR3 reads CAISERLAGASSTDTQYF. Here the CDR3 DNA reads TGTGCCATCAGTGAGAGGCTAGCGGGGGCCTCTAGCACAGATACGCAGTATTTT.

The CDR3 sequence: CASSLEGAANQPQHF. In DNA, the CDR3 is TGTGCCAGCAGCTTAGAAGGGGCGGCCAATCAGCCCCAGCATTTT. V gene TRBV7-9 combines with J gene TRBJ1-5; tentative D call: TRBD1 (5 bases). V dropped 1 base and J dropped 3 bases, with 10 bases sitting between them. In germline, CDR1 is SEHNR, CDR2 FQNEAQ (reference sequence). This CDR3 contains 15 residues.

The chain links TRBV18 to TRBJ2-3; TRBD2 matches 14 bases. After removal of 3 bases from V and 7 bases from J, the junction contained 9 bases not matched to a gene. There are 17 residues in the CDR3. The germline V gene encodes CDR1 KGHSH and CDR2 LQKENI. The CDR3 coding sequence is TGTGCCAGCTCACCCCGGACTAGCGGGGGGTACACCAATACGCAGTATTTT. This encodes CASSPRTSGGYTNTQYF.

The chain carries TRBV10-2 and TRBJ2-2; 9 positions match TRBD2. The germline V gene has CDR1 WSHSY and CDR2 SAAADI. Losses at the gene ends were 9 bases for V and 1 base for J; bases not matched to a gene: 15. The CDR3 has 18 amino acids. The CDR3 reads CASRGIGGGAVNTGELFF. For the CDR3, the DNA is TGCGCCAGTAGGGGAATTGGCGGGGGGGCCGTGAACACCGGGGAGCTGTTTTTT.

The CDR3 DNA reads TGTGCCAGCAGCGATCAGGGTTTGGGGACAATTGGAGCTTTCTTT. As protein: CASSDQGLGTIGAFF. The chain links TRBV2 to TRBJ1-1; D is perhaps TRBD1 (6 bases). V was cut by 6 bases and J by 10 bases, with 24 bases left in between. The CDR3 extends over 15 amino acids. Looked up from germline, CDR1 is SNHLY and CDR2 is FYNNEI.

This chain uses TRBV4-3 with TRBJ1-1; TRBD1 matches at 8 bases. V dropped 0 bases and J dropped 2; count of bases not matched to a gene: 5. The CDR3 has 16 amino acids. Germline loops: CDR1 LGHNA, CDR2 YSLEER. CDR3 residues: CASSQDLGQGNTEAFF. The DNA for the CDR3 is TGCGCCAGCAGCCAAGATCTTGGACAGGGCAACACTGAAGCTTTCTTT.

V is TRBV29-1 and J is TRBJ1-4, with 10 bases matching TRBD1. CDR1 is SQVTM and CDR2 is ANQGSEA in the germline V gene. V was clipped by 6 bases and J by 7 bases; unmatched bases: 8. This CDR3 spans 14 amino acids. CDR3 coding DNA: TGCAGCGTCGATACCGGGACAGGGGCTGAAAAACTGTTTTTT. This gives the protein CSVDTGTGAEKLFF.

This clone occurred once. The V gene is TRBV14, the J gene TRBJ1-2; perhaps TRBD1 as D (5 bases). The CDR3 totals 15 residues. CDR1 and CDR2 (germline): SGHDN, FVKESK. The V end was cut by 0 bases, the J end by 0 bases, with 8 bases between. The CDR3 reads CASSQDQTANYGYTF. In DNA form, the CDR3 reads TGTGCCAGCAGCCAAGATCAGACAGCTAACTATGGCTACACCTTC.

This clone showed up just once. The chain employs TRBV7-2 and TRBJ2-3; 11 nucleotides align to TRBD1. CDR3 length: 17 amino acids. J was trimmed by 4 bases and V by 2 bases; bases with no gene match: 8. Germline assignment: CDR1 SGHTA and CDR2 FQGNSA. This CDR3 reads CASSLLRTGGLADTQYF. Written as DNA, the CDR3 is TGTGCCAGCAGCTTACTTCGGACAGGGGGCCTTGCAGATACGCAGTATTTT.

The CDR3 DNA follows: TGTGCCAGTAGTATAGGCGGGGCAGAGGCTGGAAACACCATATATTTT. This translates into CASSIGGAEAGNTIYF. V is TRBV19 and J is TRBJ1-3; D is perhaps TRBD1 (5 bases). CDR3 length: 16 residues. The ends were cut back, 1 base at V and 2 bases at J, with 12 bases in the middle. CDR1 is LNHDA, CDR2 SQIVND, per germline (reference sequence).

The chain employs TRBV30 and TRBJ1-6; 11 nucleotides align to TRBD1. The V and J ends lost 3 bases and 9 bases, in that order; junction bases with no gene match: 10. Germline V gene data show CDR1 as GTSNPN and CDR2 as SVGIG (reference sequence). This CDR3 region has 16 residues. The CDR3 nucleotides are TGTGCCTGGAGGCCCCCCGGACAGGGGGCAGCTTCACCCCTCCACTTT. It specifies CAWRPPGQGAASPLHF. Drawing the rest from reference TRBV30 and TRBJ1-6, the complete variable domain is SQTIHQWPATLVQPVGSPLSLECTVEGTSNPNLYWYRQAAGRGLQLLFYSVGIGQISSEVPQNLSASRPQDRQFILSSKKLLLSDSGFYLCAWRPPGQGAASPLHFGNGTRLTVT.

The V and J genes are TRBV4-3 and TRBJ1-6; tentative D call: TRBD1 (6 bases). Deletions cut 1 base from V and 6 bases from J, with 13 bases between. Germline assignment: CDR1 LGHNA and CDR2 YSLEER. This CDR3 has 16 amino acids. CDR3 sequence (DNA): TGCGCCAGCAGCCAAGCCCGGGGGGGGCTTAATTCACCCCTCCACTTT. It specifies CASSQARGGLNSPLHF.

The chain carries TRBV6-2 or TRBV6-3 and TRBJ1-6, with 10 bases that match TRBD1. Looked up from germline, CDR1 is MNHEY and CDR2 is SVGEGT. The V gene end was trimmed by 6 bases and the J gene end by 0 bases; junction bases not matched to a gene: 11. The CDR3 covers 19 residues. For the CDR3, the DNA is TGTGCCAGCAGCCAACTGGGGACAGGGGTGAGCTCCTATAATTCACCCCTCCACTTT. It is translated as CASSQLGTGVSSYNSPLHF.